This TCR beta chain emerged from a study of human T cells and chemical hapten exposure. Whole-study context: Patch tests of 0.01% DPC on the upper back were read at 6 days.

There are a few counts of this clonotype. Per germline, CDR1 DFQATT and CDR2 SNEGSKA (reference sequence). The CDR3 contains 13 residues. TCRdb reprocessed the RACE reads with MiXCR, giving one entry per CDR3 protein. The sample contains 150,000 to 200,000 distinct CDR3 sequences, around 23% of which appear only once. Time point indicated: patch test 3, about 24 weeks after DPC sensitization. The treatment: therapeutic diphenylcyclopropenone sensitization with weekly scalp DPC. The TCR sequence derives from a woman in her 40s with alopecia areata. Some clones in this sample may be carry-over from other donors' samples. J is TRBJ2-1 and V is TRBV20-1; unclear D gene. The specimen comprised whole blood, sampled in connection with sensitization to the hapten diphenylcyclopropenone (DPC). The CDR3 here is CGHRPPSYNEQFF. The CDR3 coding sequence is TGCGGGCACAGACCCCCCTCCTACAATGAGCAGTTCTTC.